The 21 T cell receptor beta chains listed next were all sequenced from one sample in a study of control samples from healthy donors and cancer patients. Sequenced by immunoSEQ multiplex PCR; TCRdb stores in-frame clones only, minus some. This table holds more than 75,000 clones, over 85% found once. Material for sequencing was blood. These receptors all come from a man aged 50 or older in good health.

V and J are TRBV19 and TRBJ1-2; D is unclear. This CDR3 has 14 amino acids. Germline CDR1 is LNHDA and CDR2 is SQIVND (reference sequence). Trimming left V 1 base short and J 8 bases short, with 14 bases between. CDR3 sequence (DNA): TGTGCCAGTAGTATAGGGACCGGTTTAGGAGGCTACACCTTC. Its protein product is CASSIGTGLGGYTF.

The chain is built from TRBV7-9 and TRBJ2-6; unclear D gene. CDR3 length equals 15 residues. The V gene lost 5 bases and the J gene lost 0 bases, with 8 bases spanning the gap. Germline CDR1 SEHNR, CDR2 FQNEAQ (reference sequence). In DNA form, the CDR3 reads TGTGCCAGCAGCCTTTATGCCTCTGGGGCCAACGTCCTGACTTTC. Translated, it gives CASSLYASGANVLTF.

The chain is built from TRBV18 and TRBJ1-5; TRBD1 is a possible D gene (6 bases). Germline CDR1 is KGHSH and CDR2 is LQKENI. The length of the CDR3 is 15 residues. Trimming pared 6 bases from V and 2 bases from J, leaving 14 bases between. The CDR3: CASSEQGHGNQPQHF. As DNA, the CDR3 is TGTGCCAGCTCGGAACAGGGTCACGGCAATCAGCCCCAGCATTTT.

The chain is built from TRBV7-6 and TRBJ1-3; D unclear. Trimming left V 5 bases short and J 0 bases short, with 14 bases between. Germline V gives CDR1 SGHVS, CDR2 FNYEAQ. The CDR3 has 16 residues. CDR3 nucleotide sequence: TGTGCCAGCAGCCCCGGACCGGGTTTCTCTGGAAACACCATATATTTT. Translated: CASSPGPGFSGNTIYF.

The V call is TRBV5-1, the J call TRBJ1-1; D uncertain. V shed 3 bases and J shed 1 base, with 7 bases lying between them. Germline V gene data show CDR1 as SGHRS and CDR2 as YFSETQ. The CDR3 has 13 amino acids. CDR3 protein: CASSWGENTEAFF. CDR3 in DNA: TGCGCCAGCAGCTGGGGAGAGAACACTGAAGCTTTCTTT.

The chain combines TRBV11-2 with TRBJ1-4; D is uncertain. CDR1 and CDR2 (germline): SGHAT, FQNNGV. V lost 5 bases and J lost 5, with 6 bases in between. This CDR3 has 12 residues. The CDR3 coding sequence is TGTGCCAGCAGCAGACACAATGAAAAACTGTTTTTT. Translated, it gives CASSRHNEKLFF. The complete variable domain, with remaining parts taken from reference TRBV11-2 and TRBJ1-4, reads EAGVAQSPRYKIIEKRQSVAFWCNPISGHATLYWYQQILGQGPKLLIQFQNNGVVDDSQLPKDRFSAERLKGVDSTLKIQPAKLEDSAVYLCASSRHNEKLFFGSGTQLSVL.

V is TRBV14 and J is TRBJ1-2; no reliable D call. This CDR3 region has 14 residues. V lost 0 bases and J lost 4, with 9 bases in between. Per the germline V gene, CDR1 is SGHDN and CDR2 is FVKESK. The CDR3 is CASSQDLRSYGYTF. The CDR3 bases are TGTGCCAGCAGCCAAGATCTCAGAAGCTATGGCTACACCTTC.

The chain joins TRBV24-1 to TRBJ2-1; 7 bases are a match to TRBD1. The CDR3 has 14 residues. The germline V gene encodes CDR1 KGHDR and CDR2 SFDVKD. The V gene end was trimmed by 3 bases and the J gene end by 4 bases; junction bases not matched to a gene: 2. This CDR3 reads CATSDPGGYNEQFF. The CDR3 DNA sequence: TGTGCCACCAGTGATCCAGGGGGATACAATGAGCAGTTCTTC.

The V gene is TRBV19, the J gene TRBJ2-2, with 10 nucleotides matching TRBD1. The CDR3 covers 14 residues. Losses at the gene ends were 6 bases for V and 7 bases for J; bases not matched to a gene: 5. Germline V gene data show CDR1 as LNHDA and CDR2 as SQIVND (reference sequence). In DNA, the CDR3 is TGTGCCAGTAGAAGACAGGGGGCAGGCGGGGAGCTGTTTTTT. Translation: CASRRQGAGGELFF.

V gene TRBV9 combines with J gene TRBJ2-6, with D unclear. Trimming pared 3 bases from V and 0 bases from J, leaving 16 bases between. Germline CDR1 is SGDLS and CDR2 is YYNGEE. The CDR3 length is 18 residues. The DNA for the CDR3 is TGTGCCAGCAGCGCGTCGACACCACCCTACTCTGGGGCCAACGTCCTGACTTTC. Translated, it gives CASSASTPPYSGANVLTF. The whole variable domain, remainder taken from reference TRBV9 and TRBJ2-6, is DSGVTQTPKHLITATGQRVTLRCSPRSGDLSVYWYQQSLDQGLQFLIQYYNGEERAKGNILERFSAQQFPDLHSELNLSSLELGDSALYFCASSASTPPYSGANVLTFGAGSRLTVL.

This chain connects TRBV6-5 to TRBJ2-7; D not certain. This CDR3 spans 11 amino acids. CDR1 is MNHEY and CDR2 is SVGAGI in the germline V gene. The V and J ends lost 4 bases and 6 bases respectively, with 7 bases between them. Here the CDR3 DNA reads TGTGCCAGCAGTTCGGTGGGCGAGCAGTACTTC. This gives the protein CASSSVGEQYF.

The rearrangement joins TRBV19 to TRBJ1-1, with a tentative D call TRBD1 (5 bases). The CDR3 totals 13 residues. The germline gives CDR1 LNHDA, CDR2 SQIVND (reference sequence). V lost 5 bases and J lost 5, with 12 bases in between. The CDR3 protein is CASSLGTGTEAFF. The DNA of the CDR3 is TGTGCCAGTAGTTTAGGGACGGGGACTGAAGCTTTCTTT.

This chain links TRBV5-1 with TRBJ2-1; unclear D gene. Germline loops: CDR1 SGHRS, CDR2 YFSETQ. This CDR3 spans 13 amino acids. The V and J ends lost 0 bases and 4 bases respectively, with 5 bases between them. CDR3 nucleotides: TGCGCCAGCAGCTTGGTCGCGTACAATGAGCAGTTCTTC. Protein product: CASSLVAYNEQFF.

This clone was detected only once. The chain couples TRBV18 to TRBJ1-1; D gene uncertain. Trimming cost V 3 bases and J 7 bases, with 9 bases left between them. The CDR3 loop spans 12 amino acids. CDR1 is KGHSH and CDR2 is LQKENI in the germline V gene. In DNA, the CDR3 is TGTGCCAGCTCACCCGAATTGGGTGAAGCTTTCTTT. It translates to CASSPELGEAFF.

The chain links TRBV25-1 to TRBJ2-3, with TRBD2 matching over 8 bases. This CDR3 has 16 amino acids. V lost 1 base to trimming and J lost 5 bases; unmatched junction nucleotides: 8. Germline assignment: CDR1 MGHDK and CDR2 SYGVNS. The CDR3 DNA is TGTGCCAGCAGTGAATTGGCGGGGGGCCTGGTAGATACGCAGTATTTT. It encodes CASSELAGGLVDTQYF.

This sequence joins TRBV2 and TRBJ1-2; weak D call: TRBD1 (5 bases). V lost 1 base, J lost 5 bases, and 5 bases lay in between. The CDR3 has 12 residues. Germline V gene lookup returns CDR1 SNHLY and CDR2 FYNNEI. This CDR3 is CASSEGGYGYTF. DNA for the CDR3: TGTGCCAGCAGTGAAGGGGGGTATGGCTACACCTTC.

The V call is TRBV2, the J call TRBJ2-1; no firm D call. V was trimmed by 6 bases and J by 4 bases, leaving 10 bases between them. Germline V gene data show CDR1 as SNHLY and CDR2 as FYNNEI. The CDR3 is 13 residues long. CDR3 in amino acids: CASSLVRYNEQFF. The CDR3, as DNA: TGTGCCAGCAGCCTCGTACGGTACAATGAGCAGTTCTTC.

This chain joins TRBV19 and TRBJ1-5; D is unclear. Germline CDR1 reads LNHDA; CDR2 reads SQIVND (reference sequence). The CDR3 is 15 residues long. V was clipped by 1 base and J by 0 bases, with 7 bases between them. The CDR3 sequence: CASSIGLGSNQPQHF. The CDR3 DNA sequence: TGTGCCAGTAGTATAGGGCTGGGTAGCAATCAGCCCCAGCATTTT.

The DNA of the CDR3 is TGTGCCAGCAGGCAGACAGGCTACGAGCAGTACTTC. Translating it yields CASRQTGYEQYF. The chain joins TRBV11-3 to TRBJ2-7, with D possibly matching TRBD1 (6 bases). The V gene lost 6 bases and the J gene lost 3 bases, with 9 bases spanning the gap. This CDR3 comprises 12 residues. Germline V gene sequence: CDR1 SGHNT, CDR2 YENEEA. The variable domain in full, with the rest retrieved from reference TRBV11-3 and TRBJ2-7, is EAGVVQSPRYKIIEKKQPVAFWCNPISGHNTLYWYLQNLGQGPELLIRYENEEAVDDSQLPKDRFSAERLKGVDSTLKIQPAELGDSAVYLCASRQTGYEQYFGPGTRLTVT.

This clone was picked up one time. CDR3 protein: CASSSSTSLTRTQYF. The CDR3 DNA follows: TGTGCCAGCAGCTCCTCGACTAGCCTCACTCGTACGCAGTATTTT. The chain has TRBV11-3 and TRBJ2-3; 7 positions agree with TRBD2. Germline V gene lookup returns CDR1 SGHNT and CDR2 YENEEA. The CDR3 loop spans 15 amino acids. J gave up 8 bases and V 4 bases, and 12 bases lay outside the gene matches.

The chain uses TRBV30 and TRBJ1-6; D is possibly TRBD1 (5 bases). This CDR3 has 13 amino acids. Germline V lookup: CDR1 GTSNPN, CDR2 SVGIG (reference sequence). V was shortened by 4 bases and J by 13 bases, with 17 bases between the two germline ends. The CDR3 sequence: CAWKTGPSVPLHF. CDR3 DNA sequence: TGTGCCTGGAAGACGGGGCCCTCCGTCCCCCTCCACTTT.